What follows are 15 T cell receptor beta chains derived from one specimen sequenced in a study of a mutant IDH1 vaccine in newly diagnosed glioma. The time point was: week 11, during vaccination. In every dose of vaccine, 300 ug of mutant IDH1 20-mer peptide was given alongside topical imiquimod. Method: immunoSEQ multiplex PCR; TCRdb's copy keeps in-frame clones and lacks some. The table has 35,000 to 45,000 clones, 75% to 85% seen once; the top ten hold less than 15%. The antigens of these receptors remain unknown. The sequences come from peripheral blood mononuclear cells (PBMCs), collected from a glioma patient whose treatment included an IDH1 peptide vaccine. Receptors were obtained from a woman aged 25 to 45 with glioma. Some clones in this sample may be carry-over from other donors' samples.

This clone was seen a single time. The chain is built from TRBV5-6 and TRBJ2-7; 8 bases fit TRBD2. The CDR3 has 15 amino acids. CDR1 and CDR2 (germline): SGHDT, YYEEEE. Trimming removed 4 bases from V and 4 bases from J; junction bases left unmatched: 10. The CDR3 is CASSPTGGAPYEQYF. The CDR3 DNA follows: TGTGCCAGCAGCCCTACGGGGGGGGCGCCTTACGAGCAGTACTTC.

A few counts support this clone. CDR3 nucleotide sequence: TGTGCCAGTAGCTGGGGAGTGAATCAGCCCCAGCATTTT. It encodes CASSWGVNQPQHF. The V call is TRBV19, the J call TRBJ1-5; no clear D. The CDR3 has 13 amino acids. V was shortened by 6 bases and J by 4 bases, with 10 bases between the two germline ends. CDR1 is LNHDA, CDR2 SQIVND, per germline (reference sequence). The full variable domain, completed using reference TRBV19 and TRBJ1-5, is DGGITQSPKYLFRKEGQNVTLSCEQNLNHDAMYWYRQDPGQGLRLIYYSQIVNDFQKGDIAEGYSVSREKKESFPLTVTSAQKNPTAFYLCASSWGVNQPQHFGDGTRLSIL.

This sequence joins TRBV11-3 and TRBJ2-2; 10 bases match TRBD1. After removal of 7 bases from V and 6 bases from J, the junction contained 8 bases not matched to a gene. The germline gives CDR1 SGHNT, CDR2 YENEEA. This CDR3 has 15 amino acids. The CDR3 coding sequence is TGTGCCAGCACCGTCGGGACAGGGGTAGCCGGGGAGCTGTTTTTT. This sequence encodes CASTVGTGVAGELFF.

This clone has only a few counts. The rearrangement joins TRBV4-1 to TRBJ2-3, with 9 nucleotides matching TRBD1. The CDR3 is 15 amino acids. V trimming: 4 bases; J trimming: 1 base; junction bases outside the gene matches: 3. Germline assignment: CDR1 MGHRA and CDR2 YSYEKL. For the CDR3, the DNA is TGCGCCAGCAGCCCCGGGACAGGGCGCACAGATACGCAGTATTTT. Translated: CASSPGTGRTDTQYF.

This rearrangement joins TRBV7-7 to TRBJ1-4; possible D gene TRBD1, 5 bases. Germline values: CDR1 SSHAT, CDR2 FNYEAQ (reference sequence). This CDR3 is 14 amino acids long. The CDR3: CASGRGGTDEKLFF. The CDR3 DNA sequence: TGTGCTAGCGGACGGGGTGGGACCGATGAAAAACTGTTTTTT. Looking up the rest from reference TRBV7-7 and TRBJ1-4 gives the full variable domain: GAGVSQSPRYKVTKRGQDVTLRCDPISSHATLYWYQQALGQGPEFLTYFNYEAQPDKSGLPSDRFSAERPEGSISTLTIQRTEQRDSAMYRCASGRGGTDEKLFFGSGTQLSVL.

The chain has TRBV6-6 and TRBJ1-3; D remains ambiguous. Germline V gives CDR1 MNHNY, CDR2 SVGAGI (reference sequence). The CDR3 sequence is 14 residues long. Trimming cost V 6 bases and J 4 bases, with 13 bases left between them. The CDR3 here is CASSTPGWGNTIYF. The CDR3 DNA is TGTGCCAGCAGCACCCCGGGGTGGGGAAACACCATATATTTT.

The chain carries TRBV5-6 and TRBJ1-2, with D possibly TRBD1 on 5 matching bases. CDR3 size: 17 residues. Trimming took off 3 bases at V and 3 bases at J, with 21 bases between the two ends. The germline CDR1 and CDR2 sequences are SGHDT and YYEEEE. The CDR3 nucleotides read TGTGCCAGCAGCTACTTAGTCGGGACCGAAAGTGACTATGGCTACACCTTC. The encoded protein is CASSYLVGTESDYGYTF. The whole variable domain, filled in from reference TRBV5-6 and TRBJ1-2, reads DAGVTQSPTHLIKTRGQQVTLRCSPKSGHDTVSWYQQALGQGPQFIFQYYEEEERQRGNFPDRFSGHQFPNYSSELNVNALLLGDSALYLCASSYLVGTESDYGYTFGSGTRLTVV.

The chain uses TRBV7-9 and TRBJ2-7; 8 bases are a match to TRBD1. Germline V gives CDR1 SEHNR, CDR2 FQNEAQ (reference sequence). There are 12 residues in the CDR3. J gave up 12 bases and V 5 bases, and 9 bases lay outside the gene matches. CDR3 amino acids: CASSGRTGHWYF. The CDR3 DNA reads TGTGCCAGCAGCGGTCGGACAGGGCACTGGTACTTC.

This clone is medium-sized (0.01 to 0.1%) by share. The V gene is TRBV19, the J gene TRBJ2-1; 11 bases are shared with TRBD2. CDR3 length: 15 residues. J gave up 6 bases and V 5 bases, and 6 bases lay outside the gene matches. The germline V gene encodes CDR1 LNHDA and CDR2 SQIVND (reference sequence). DNA for the CDR3: TGTGCCAGTAGTTCAACTAGCGGGAGTTTCAATGAGCAGTTCTTC. Translated: CASSSTSGSFNEQFF.

The gene calls are TRBV20-1 and TRBJ2-3; D not certain. Per germline, CDR1 DFQATT and CDR2 SNEGSKA (reference sequence). Trimming pared 7 bases from V and 6 bases from J, leaving 8 bases between. The CDR3 has 10 residues. The CDR3 reads CSVKSDTQYF. The CDR3 region has the DNA TGCAGTGTCAAGAGTGATACGCAGTATTTT.

The rearrangement joins TRBV9 to TRBJ2-1; possibly TRBD1 or TRBD2 for D (7 bases each). This CDR3 region has 16 residues. CDR1 SGDLS and CDR2 YYNGEE come from the germline V gene. The V end lost 2 bases, the J end lost 9 bases, and 21 bases lay between the germline ends. CDR3 bases: TGTGCCAGCAGCGTCGGCATTGGGAGGGGGCGCGGTGAGCAGTTCTTC. It specifies CASSVGIGRGRGEQFF.

This CDR3 reads CASSNTRDKNTGELFF. The CDR3 coding sequence is TGTGCCAGCAGCAATACCCGGGACAAGAACACCGGGGAGCTGTTTTTT. The chain carries TRBV9 and TRBJ2-2; tentative D call: TRBD1 (6 bases). The CDR3 totals 16 residues. Between the trimmed V and J ends, which lost 4 bases and 1 base, there was a span of 14 bases. Germline CDR1 SGDLS, CDR2 YYNGEE.

The V gene is TRBV4-2, the J gene TRBJ1-1; D not resolved. CDR3 length equals 15 residues. V was shortened by 3 bases and J by 0 bases, with 11 bases between the two germline ends. The germline CDR1 and CDR2 sequences are LGHNA and YNFKEQ. For the CDR3, the DNA is TGTGCCAGCAGCCATGAACTGAGGATGAACACTGAAGCTTTCTTT. This gives the protein CASSHELRMNTEAFF.

V gene TRBV10-3 combines with J gene TRBJ1-5; perhaps TRBD1 as D (5 bases). The germline V gene has CDR1 ENHRY and CDR2 SYGVKD. CDR3 length: 11 amino acids. The V end lost 2 bases, the J end lost 10 bases, and 6 bases lay between the germline ends. The CDR3 sequence is CAISEGGPQHF. The CDR3 nucleotides are TGTGCCATCAGTGAGGGGGGTCCCCAGCATTTT.

Concerning this clone itself: At one end, the junction sequence differs from germline, possibly due to a read error. The V and J genes are TRBV2 and TRBJ2-4; the match to TRBD2 covers 13 bases. The CDR3 sequence is 14 residues long. Germline CDR1 and CDR2: SNHLY and FYNNEI. As DNA, the CDR3 is TGTGCCAGCAGGGATGGGACTAGCGGGAACATTCAGTATTTC. Its protein product is CASRDGTSGNIQYF.